This entry is about one T cell receptor beta chain. No antigen is known for it. The CDR3 has 15 residues. Unmatched junction bases numbered 7, after V lost 3 bases and J lost 6 bases. Looked up from germline, CDR1 is LNHDA and CDR2 is SQIVND (reference sequence). The record originates from a study of Ad26.COV2.S vaccination and SARS-CoV-2 variants. Overall study findings and caveats: Breadth, reportedly substantial, characterized the spike-specific CD8+ and CD4+ T cell responses after vaccination. Vaccinated and placebo-treated recipients had similar non-spike TCR breadth. Compared with placebo recipients, vaccine recipients had higher spike-specific TCR breadth.

Libraries were prepared by immunoSEQ multiplex PCR; TCRdb keeps only in-frame clonotypes and omits some of them. The data hold approximately 340,000 clones, with 92% observed a single time. This chain joins TRBV19 and TRBJ2-1, with 8 bases fitting TRBD1. The receptor's source is a human donor who had recovered from COVID-19. Sequenced here: peripheral blood, sampled after recovery from COVID-19. CDR3 sequence reads: CASSILADRANEQFF. The CDR3 DNA reads as TGTGCCAGTAGTATTCTGGCGGACAGGGCCAATGAGCAGTTCTTC.